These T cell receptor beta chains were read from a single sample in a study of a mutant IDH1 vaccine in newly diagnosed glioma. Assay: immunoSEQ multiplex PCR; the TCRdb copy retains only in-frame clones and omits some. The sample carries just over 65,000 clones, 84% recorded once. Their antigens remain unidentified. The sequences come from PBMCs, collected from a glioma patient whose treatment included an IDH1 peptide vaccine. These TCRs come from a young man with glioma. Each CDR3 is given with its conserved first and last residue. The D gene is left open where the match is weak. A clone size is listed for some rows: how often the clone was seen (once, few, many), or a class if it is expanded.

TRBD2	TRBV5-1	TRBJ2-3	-	TGCGCCAGCAGCACGGGACTAGCGGGGGCCACAGATACGCAGTATTTT	CASSTGLAGATDTQYF
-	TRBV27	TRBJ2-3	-	TGTGCCAGCAGTTTATCCGGGCTAGATACGCAGTATTTT	CASSLSGLDTQYF
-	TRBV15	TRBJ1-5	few	TGTGCCACCAGCAGAGACTATAGCAATCAGCCCCAGCATTTT	CATSRDYSNQPQHF
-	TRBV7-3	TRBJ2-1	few	TGTGCCAGCAGCTTAAGTCGAGAAGATGAGCAGTTCTTC	CASSLSREDEQFF
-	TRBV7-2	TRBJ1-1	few	TGTGCCAGCAGCTTAGTCACTGAAGCTTTCTTT	CASSLVTEAFF
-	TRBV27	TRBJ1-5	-	TGTGCCAGCAACATAGCAGGGGCCCCGGGGATCAATCAGCCCCAGCATTTT	CASNIAGAPGINQPQHF
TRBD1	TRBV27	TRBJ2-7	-	TGTGCCAGCAGCGCCCTCCTGGCAGGGGGTTTGCACGAGCAGTACTTC	CASSALLAGGLHEQYF
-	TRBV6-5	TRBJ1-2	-	TGTGCCAGCAGTTACTCGTTGGGGTTGGCCTACACCTTC	CASSYSLGLAYTF
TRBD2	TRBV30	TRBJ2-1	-	TGTGCCTGGAGTGGACCGCTAGCGGGGGGCCACAATGAGCAGTTCTTC	CAWSGPLAGGHNEQFF
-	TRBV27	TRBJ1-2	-	TGTGCCAGCAGTCCTCGGGAACGGCGGGGCTACACCTTC	CASSPRERRGYTF
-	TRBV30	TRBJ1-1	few	TGTGCCTGGACACGGGTGACTGAAGCTTTCTTT	CAWTRVTEAFF
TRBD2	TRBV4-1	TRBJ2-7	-	TGCGCCAGCAGCCCTATTAGCGGGAGGGACGAGCAGTACTTC	CASSPISGRDEQYF
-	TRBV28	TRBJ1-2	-	TGTGCCAGCAGTTTAGGCGGGAATGGCTACACCTTC	CASSLGGNGYTF
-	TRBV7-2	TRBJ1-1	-	TGTGCCAGCAGCTTAGTAAACCCTCTGGAAGCTTTCTTT	CASSLVNPLEAFF
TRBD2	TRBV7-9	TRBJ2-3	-	TGTGCCAGCAGCTTACCGACTAGCGGGAGGGCCCGGGATACGCAGTATTTT	CASSLPTSGRARDTQYF
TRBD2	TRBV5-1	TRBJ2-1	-	TGCGCCAGCAGCTTGGAGCGGGGGGGCAGGGAGCAGTTCTTC	CASSLERGGREQFF
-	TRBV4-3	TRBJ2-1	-	TGCGCCAGCAGCCAAGATTTCGCGGGGAGAGGTAATGAGCAGTTCTTC	CASSQDFAGRGNEQFF
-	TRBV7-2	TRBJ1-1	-	TGTGCCAGCACCGCGGGGGGCACTGAAGCTTTCTTT	CASTAGGTEAFF
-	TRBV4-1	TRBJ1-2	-	TGCGCCAGCAGCCAAGATGCCCGCTATGGCTACACCTTC	CASSQDARYGYTF
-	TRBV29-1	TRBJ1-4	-	TGCAGCGTTGCCCCGCACTCGGGGAAGGGTGAAAAACTGTTTTTT	CSVAPHSGKGEKLFF
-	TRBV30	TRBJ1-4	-	TGTGCCTGGAACGAAGGGCAGGGGAAACTTGAAAAACTGTTTTTT	CAWNEGQGKLEKLFF
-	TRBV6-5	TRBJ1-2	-	TGTGCCAGCAGTTACGGGGGAGCGAACTATGGCTACACCTTC	CASSYGGANYGYTF
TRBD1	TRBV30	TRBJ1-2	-	TGTGCCTGGAGCAATCTTCCGGGACAGGGGAACTATGGCTACACCTTC	CAWSNLPGQGNYGYTF
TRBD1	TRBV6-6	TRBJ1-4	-	TGTGCCAGCAGTTTAGGGGGCTCGAATGAAAAACTGTTTTTT	CASSLGGSNEKLFF
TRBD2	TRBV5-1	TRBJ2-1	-	TGCGCCAGCAATCCGACGGGGGGTTACAATGAGCAGTTCTTC	CASNPTGGYNEQFF
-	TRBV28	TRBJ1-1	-	TGTGCCAGCAGTTTACGAAGTAGCATGAACACTGAAGCTTTCTTT	CASSLRSSMNTEAFF
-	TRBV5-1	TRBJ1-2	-	TGCGCCAGCAGCCCCAGGACGGGGACTCCTAACTATGGCTACACCTTC	CASSPRTGTPNYGYTF
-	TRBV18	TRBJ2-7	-	TGTGCCAGCTCACCACCGTCTAGCTCAACTCTCCACCAGTACTTC	CASSPPSSSTLHQYF
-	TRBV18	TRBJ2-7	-	TGTGCCAGCTCACCAGGGGCCACCTACGAGCAGTACTTC	CASSPGATYEQYF
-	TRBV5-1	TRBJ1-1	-	TGCGCCAGCAGCTTGAGACTGAACACTGAAGCTTTCTTT	CASSLRLNTEAFF
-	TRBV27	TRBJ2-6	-	TGTGCCAGCAGTTCCTTAGCCCGGACAGACTACTCTGGGGCCAACGTCCTGACTTTC	CASSSLARTDYSGANVLTF
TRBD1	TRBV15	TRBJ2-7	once	TGTGCCACCAGCAGAGCCCGGGACAGGGGGGGTTACGAGCAGTACTTC	CATSRARDRGGYEQYF
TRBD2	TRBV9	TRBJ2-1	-	TGTGCCAGCGCACCGGGACTACCAGGGAATGAGCAGTTCTTC	CASAPGLPGNEQFF
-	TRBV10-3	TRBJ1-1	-	TGTGCCATCAGTGATTGGACCCATAACACTGAAGCTTTCTTT	CAISDWTHNTEAFF
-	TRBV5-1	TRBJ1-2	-	TGCGCCAGCAGCTTGACAGGGTCCTATGGCTACACCTTC	CASSLTGSYGYTF
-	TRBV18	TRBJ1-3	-	TGTGCCAGCTCACCAACCAGGGGTCGACCTGGAAACACCATATATTTT	CASSPTRGRPGNTIYF
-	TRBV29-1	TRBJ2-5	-	TGCAGCGTTGCACATACAACTAAAGAGACCCAGTACTTC	CSVAHTTKETQYF
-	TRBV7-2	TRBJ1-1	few	TGTGCCAGCAGCTTAGGGGTGGGTCTGAACACTGAAGCTTTCTTT	CASSLGVGLNTEAFF
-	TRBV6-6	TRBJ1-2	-	TGTGCCAGCAGTCGGTATGGCTACACCTTC	CASSRYGYTF
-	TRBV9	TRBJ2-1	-	TGTGCCAGCAGCCCGCGACTAGTTGGCGCTTACAATGAGCAGTTCTTC	CASSPRLVGAYNEQFF
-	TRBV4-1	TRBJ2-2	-	TGCGCCAGCAGCCAAGAAATAGGTCCCCCATTCACCGGGGAGCTGTTTTTT	CASSQEIGPPFTGELFF
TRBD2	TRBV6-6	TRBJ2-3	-	TGTGCCAGCAGGGCGGGGGGCCGCACAGATACGCAGTATTTT	CASRAGGRTDTQYF
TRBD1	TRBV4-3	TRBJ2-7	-	TGCGCCAGCAGCCAAGTTCACAGGGGCCCCAACGAGCAGTACTTC	CASSQVHRGPNEQYF
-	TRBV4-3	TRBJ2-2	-	TGCGCCAGCAGTCAAAACCGGGACTCCCGACAAGGGGAGCTGTTTTTT	CASSQNRDSRQGELFF
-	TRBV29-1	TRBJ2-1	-	TGCAGCGCCCGCCAGGGTGAGCAGTTCTTC	CSARQGEQFF
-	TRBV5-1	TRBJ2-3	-	TGCGCCAGCAGCCAACGACAGGGCACAGATACGCAGTATTTT	CASSQRQGTDTQYF
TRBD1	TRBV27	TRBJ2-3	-	TGTGCCAGCAGTTTAAGGGGGACAGGGATGAGAACAGATACGCAGTATTTT	CASSLRGTGMRTDTQYF
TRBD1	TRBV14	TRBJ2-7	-	TGTGCCAGCAGCCCGAATCGGGACAGCTCTAACCCTTACGAGCAGTACTTC	CASSPNRDSSNPYEQYF
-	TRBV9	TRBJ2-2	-	TGTGCCAGCAGCGTAGGGGGGGCGAGGAGCACCGGGGAGCTGTTTTTT	CASSVGGARSTGELFF
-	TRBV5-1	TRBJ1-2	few	TGCGCCAGCAGCTTGGGTCGGGGAGCTCATGGCTACACCTTC	CASSLGRGAHGYTF
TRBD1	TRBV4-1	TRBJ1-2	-	TGCGCCAGCAGCCCTGACAGGGGTTTCCCCTATGGCTACACCTTC	CASSPDRGFPYGYTF
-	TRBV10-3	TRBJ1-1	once	TGTGCCATCAAGCTCAATGGTCGGGAGGCTGAAGCTTTCTTT	CAIKLNGREAEAFF
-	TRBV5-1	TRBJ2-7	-	TGCGCCAGCAGCTTTTCCGGGGGAAGGACCTACGAGCAGTACTTC	CASSFSGGRTYEQYF
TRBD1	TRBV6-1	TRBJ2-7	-	TGTGCCAGCAGTAAAGGACAGGGGGCTTTCCTCTACGAGCAGTACTTC	CASSKGQGAFLYEQYF